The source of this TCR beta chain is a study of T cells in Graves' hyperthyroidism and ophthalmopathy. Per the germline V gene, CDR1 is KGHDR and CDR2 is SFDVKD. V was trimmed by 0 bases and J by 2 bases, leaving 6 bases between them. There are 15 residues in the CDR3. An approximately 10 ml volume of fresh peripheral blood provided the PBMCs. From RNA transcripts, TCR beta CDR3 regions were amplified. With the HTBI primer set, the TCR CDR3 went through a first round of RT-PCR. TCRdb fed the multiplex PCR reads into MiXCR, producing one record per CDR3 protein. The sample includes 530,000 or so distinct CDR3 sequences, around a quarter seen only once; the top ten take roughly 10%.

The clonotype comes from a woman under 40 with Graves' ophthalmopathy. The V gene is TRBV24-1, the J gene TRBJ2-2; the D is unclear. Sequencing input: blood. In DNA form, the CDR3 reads TGTGCCACCAGTGATTTGGCGGACAACACCGGGGAGCTGTTTTTT. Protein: CATSDLADNTGELFF.